These 14 T cell receptor beta chains share one sample of origin, sequenced in a study of T cells in Graves' hyperthyroidism and ophthalmopathy. Amplified regions were TCR beta CDR3 sequences from RNA transcripts. First-round RT-PCR targeting the TCR CDR3 was performed with the HTBI primer set. TCRdb reprocessed the multiplex PCR reads via MiXCR and lists one record per CDR3 protein. Counted here are about 610,000 distinct CDR3 sequences, approximately 15% occurring once; the ten biggest clones make up 3% to 4%. The source material was blood. These TCRs come from a woman in her 40s with Graves' ophthalmopathy.

This chain connects TRBV18 to TRBJ2-5; D may be TRBD2 (5 bases). The CDR3 has 13 residues. Trimming took off 2 bases at V and 5 bases at J, with 9 bases between the two ends. Germline loops: CDR1 KGHSH, CDR2 LQKENI. The CDR3 reads CASSPMTGETQYF. Written as DNA, the CDR3 is TGTGCCAGCTCACCAATGACGGGGGAGACCCAGTACTTC.

In its sample, this clonotype was seen a few times. The chain carries TRBV14 and TRBJ2-2; 10 positions match TRBD2. The V gene end was trimmed by 1 base and the J gene end by 4 bases; junction bases not matched to a gene: 6. The length of the CDR3 is 17 residues. Germline V gene lookup returns CDR1 SGHDN and CDR2 FVKESK. CDR3 residues: CASSQGLGLASTGELFF. The CDR3 bases are TGTGCCAGCAGCCAAGGACTGGGACTAGCGAGCACCGGGGAGCTGTTTTTT.

A word on this clonotype: This may be a read error: a much more frequent sequence differs by one nucleotide. The CDR3 DNA is TGTGCCAGCAGCCCCGGGGGACCTCGCGAGCAGCACTTC. Encoded protein: CASSPGGPREQHF. This chain connects TRBV5-5 to TRBJ2-7, with D perhaps matching TRBD2 (6 bases). This CDR3 has 13 amino acids. The germline CDR1 and CDR2 sequences are SGHKS and YYEKEE (reference sequence). The whole variable domain, filled in from reference TRBV5-5 and TRBJ2-7, reads DAGVTQSPTHLIKTRGQQVTLRCSPISGHKSVSWYQQVLGQGPQFIFQYYEKEERGRGNFPDRFSARQFPNYSSELNVNALLLGDSALYLCASSPGGPREQHFGPGTRLTVT.

This clonotype came up a few times. The rearrangement joins TRBV30 to TRBJ2-3; either TRBD1 or TRBD2 may fit D (5 bases each). CDR3 length: 14 amino acids. V lost 5 bases, J lost 0 bases, and 12 bases lay in between. The germline gives CDR1 GTSNPN, CDR2 SVGIG (reference sequence). CDR3 amino acids: CAWDLGRSTDTQYF. CDR3 coding DNA: TGTGCCTGGGATCTGGGACGGAGCACAGATACGCAGTATTTT.

This clonotype was seen repeatedly, ten times or more. The chain joins TRBV2 to TRBJ2-4; D unclear. Germline values: CDR1 SNHLY, CDR2 FYNNEI. The germline V and J ends were trimmed by 4 bases and 0 bases, with 10 bases remaining between them. The CDR3 totals 15 residues. The CDR3 protein is CASSGNDLAKNIQYF. In DNA form, the CDR3 reads TGTGCCAGCAGTGGAAACGATCTAGCCAAAAACATTCAGTACTTC.

This clonotype was seen ten or more times. This CDR3 reads CASSLQSGTTDTQYF. The CDR3 region has the DNA TGCGCCAGCAGTTTACAAAGCGGGACCACAGATACGCAGTATTTT. The chain uses TRBV5-1 and TRBJ2-3; the match to TRBD2 covers 7 bases. After removal of 5 bases from V and 2 bases from J, the junction contained 8 bases not matched to a gene. CDR1 is SGHRS and CDR2 is YFSETQ in the germline V gene. This CDR3 comprises 15 residues.

The genes are TRBV7-9 and TRBJ2-3, with 16 positions matching TRBD2. The CDR3 has 19 residues. The germline V gene encodes CDR1 SEHNR and CDR2 FQNEAQ (reference sequence). V gave up 4 bases and J gave up 0 bases; unmatched junction bases: 7. The CDR3 here is CASSSKGLAGGLSTDTQYF. For the CDR3, the DNA is TGTGCCAGCAGCTCCAAGGGACTAGCGGGAGGGCTTAGCACAGATACGCAGTATTTT.

V usage is TRBV7-6 and J usage is TRBJ2-1; 9 bases match TRBD2. The CDR3 totals 16 residues. V lost 1 base and J lost 12; bases outside the gene matches: 13. Germline V gene data show CDR1 as SGHVS and CDR2 as FNYEAQ. The CDR3 loop is CASSLGASGASGWQFF. The CDR3 nucleotides read TGTGCCAGCAGCTTAGGTGCTAGCGGGGCTAGCGGGTGGCAGTTCTTC.

This clonotype was observed a handful of times. The V and J genes are TRBV9 and TRBJ2-3; 12 nucleotides line up with TRBD2. Trimming took 2 bases from V and 5 from J; bases not matched to a gene: 6. The CDR3 loop spans 16 amino acids. Germline assignment: CDR1 SGDLS and CDR2 YYNGEE. The CDR3 here is CASSVTSGSMQDTQYF. Written as DNA, the CDR3 is TGTGCCAGCAGCGTGACTAGCGGGAGTATGCAAGATACGCAGTATTTT.

This clonotype came up a few times. The genes are TRBV28 and TRBJ1-6; 10 bases map to TRBD1. This CDR3 is built from 15 residues. Germline V lookup: CDR1 MDHEN, CDR2 SYDVKM. The J segment lost 10 bases and the V segment lost 4 bases, leaving 7 bases of the junction unmatched. CDR3 bases: TGTGCCAGCAGTTCCCCCGGGACAGGGGACTCACCCCTCCACTTT. Amino acid sequence: CASSSPGTGDSPLHF.

The J gene is TRBJ2-1, the V gene TRBV2; the D gene is possibly TRBD1 (6 bases). Deletions cut 4 bases from V and 8 bases from J, with 15 bases between. Germline-derived CDR1 and CDR2 are SNHLY and FYNNEI. The CDR3 runs 14 residues. The CDR3 DNA reads as TGTGCCAGCAGTGGGTGGGGACAATCGGATGAGCAGTTCTTC. It encodes CASSGWGQSDEQFF.

The chain combines TRBV19 with TRBJ2-1; 7 bases are a match to TRBD1. The junction had 11 bases not matched to a gene; V was cut back by 8 bases and J by 10 bases. This CDR3 comprises 13 residues. Per germline, CDR1 LNHDA and CDR2 SQIVND (reference sequence). CDR3 protein: CASSGTDRAEQFF. Written as DNA, the CDR3 is TGTGCCAGTTCCGGGACAGACCGGGCGGAGCAGTTCTTC. The whole variable domain, remainder taken from reference TRBV19 and TRBJ2-1, is DGGITQSPKYLFRKEGQNVTLSCEQNLNHDAMYWYRQDPGQGLRLIYYSQIVNDFQKGDIAEGYSVSREKKESFPLTVTSAQKNPTAFYLCASSGTDRAEQFFGPGTRLTVL.

Ten or more counts support this clonotype. The chain joins TRBV19 to TRBJ1-1; D is perhaps TRBD1 (6 bases). Germline CDR1 reads LNHDA; CDR2 reads SQIVND (reference sequence). V was trimmed by 3 bases and J by 6 bases, leaving 14 bases between them. The CDR3 loop spans 14 amino acids. The CDR3 reads CASSMIGGASEAFF. CDR3 sequence (DNA): TGTGCCAGTAGTATGATCGGGGGCGCATCTGAAGCTTTCTTT.

The chain recombines TRBV29-1 with TRBJ2-7, with TRBD1 matching 9 bases. The ends lost 6 bases at V and 4 bases at J; junction bases unmatched: 19. The CDR3 contains 17 residues. Germline V gene data show CDR1 as SQVTM and CDR2 as ANQGSEA. The CDR3 DNA sequence: TGCAGCGTGACACTACAGGGGGCCCGTTCCTTCGGATACGAGCAGTACTTC. Its protein is CSVTLQGARSFGYEQYF.